This T cell receptor beta chain was obtained from a study of blood T cell repertoires in COVID-19. Study-wide context: Acute and convalescent COVID-19 samples came from the United States, Italy and Spain.

This clone has a handful of counts. Between the trimmed V and J ends, which lost 4 bases and 1 base, there was a span of 14 bases. Germline V lookup: CDR1 SEHNR, CDR2 FQNEAQ (reference sequence). This CDR3 is 16 amino acids long. Repertoires were generated with immunoSEQ multiplex PCR, while TCRdb's copy carries only in-frame clones and drops some. This table holds about 210,000 clones, more than 80% found once. Enrolled through a virtual design, the participants were between roughly 18 and 100 years of age and came from about two dozen US areas. The clonotype originates from a man aged 40-55 years who had recovered from COVID-19. Input material: PBMCs or T cells enriched from blood (not recorded which). This rearrangement joins TRBV7-9 to TRBJ1-3; no definite D call. The CDR3 loop reads CASSSNRPTSGNTIYF. CDR3 sequence (DNA): TGTGCCAGCAGCTCCAATCGACCGACTTCTGGAAACACCATATATTTT.